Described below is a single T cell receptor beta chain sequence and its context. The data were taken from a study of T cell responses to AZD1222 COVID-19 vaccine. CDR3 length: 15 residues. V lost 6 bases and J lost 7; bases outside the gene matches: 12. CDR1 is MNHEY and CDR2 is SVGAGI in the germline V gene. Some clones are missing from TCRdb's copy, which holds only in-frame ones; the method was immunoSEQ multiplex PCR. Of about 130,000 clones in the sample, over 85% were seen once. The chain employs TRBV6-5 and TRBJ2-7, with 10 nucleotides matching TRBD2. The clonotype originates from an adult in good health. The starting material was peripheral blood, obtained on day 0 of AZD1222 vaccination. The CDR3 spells CASRGRSGRAWEQYF. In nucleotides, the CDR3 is TGTGCCAGCAGGGGAAGGAGCGGGAGGGCATGGGAGCAGTACTTC.